The TCR beta chain under discussion was sequenced for a study of cytomegalovirus exposure and HLA in healthy donors. Looking at the study overall: A previous analysis identified more than 100 million unique TCR beta sequences derived from 180 million or so T cells.

60 Vbeta and 13 Jbeta primers were used in PCR. Libraries were prepared by immunoSEQ multiplex PCR; TCRdb keeps only in-frame clonotypes and omits some of them. Of about 180,000 clones listed, 80% were seen once; the top ten hold 1%. Trimming stripped 3 bases from V and 7 bases from J, with 19 bases between. The CDR3 is 16 residues long. Germline CDR1 reads LNHNV; CDR2 reads YYDKDF (reference sequence). This clone was seen just once. The chain recombines TRBV15 with TRBJ1-5, with D perhaps TRBD1 (5 bases). This sequence originates from a woman aged 45-60 years in good health and CMV-seropositive. Sequenced: PBMCs. CDR3 in DNA: TGTGCCACCAGCAGGGGGCGCCAGGTCGAGAACCAGCCCCAGCATTTT. It specifies CATSRGRQVENQPQHF.